A single sample gave rise to the 18 T cell receptor beta chains below, sequenced in a study of cytomegalovirus exposure and HLA in healthy donors (TCRdb year 2017). To prepare the library, the immunoSEQ multiplex PCR assay was applied. The multiplex PCR relied on a mix of 60 forward primers for TCR Vbeta segments and 13 reverse primers for TCR Jbeta segments. TCRdb re-hosts the immuneACCESS table, in-frame sequences only. Its copies lack some clones; in the studies checked, an unresolved V gene accounts for under half of them, and the cause for the rest is not known. Recorded for this sample are around 100,000 clones; around 74% of them occurred a single time. The ten top clones hold 11% to 15% of the sample. Material for sequencing was PBMCs. The source of these receptors is a male donor in good health and CMV-seropositive.

The rearrangement links TRBV30 to TRBJ1-1, with a weak D call TRBD1 (5 bases). The V gene's germline CDR1 is GTSNPN and CDR2 SVGIG (reference sequence). The CDR3 sequence is 16 residues long. V lost 0 bases and J 1 base, leaving 15 bases between the germline ends. The CDR3 bases are TGTGCCTGGAGTGTACTTCTTGGAGGGGCGAACACTGAAGCTTTCTTT. This gives the protein CAWSVLLGGANTEAFF. The full variable domain, completed using reference TRBV30 and TRBJ1-1, is SQTIHQWPATLVQPVGSPLSLECTVEGTSNPNLYWYRQAAGRGLQLLFYSVGIGQISSEVPQNLSASRPQDRQFILSSKKLLLSDSGFYLCAWSVLLGGANTEAFFGQGTRLTVV.

The CDR3 sequence is CASSTGDLISDTQYF. The DNA of the CDR3 is TGTGCCAGCAGTACGGGGGATCTCATTTCAGATACGCAGTATTTT. The J gene is TRBJ2-3, the V gene TRBV27; TRBD2 is a possible D gene (6 bases). The CDR3 contains 15 residues. Trimming stripped 5 bases from V and 4 bases from J, with 16 bases between. Germline CDR1 is MNHEY and CDR2 is SMNVEV (reference sequence).

V and J are TRBV5-1 and TRBJ1-2; maybe TRBD1 (5 bases). V lost 4 bases, J lost 8 bases, and 18 bases lay in between. Germline CDR1 reads SGHRS; CDR2 reads YFSETQ. This CDR3 has 14 residues. The CDR3 region is CASSPTGSAGGYTF. CDR3 nucleotides: TGCGCCAGCAGCCCAACAGGTTCCGCTGGGGGCTACACCTTC. The whole variable domain, remainder taken from reference TRBV5-1 and TRBJ1-2, is KAGVTQTPRYLIKTRGQQVTLSCSPISGHRSVSWYQQTPGQGLQFLFEYFSETQRNKGNFPGRFSGRQFSNSRSEMNVSTLELGDSALYLCASSPTGSAGGYTFGSGTRLTVV.

V gene TRBV19 combines with J gene TRBJ2-5; D possibly corresponds to TRBD1 (6 bases). Per the germline V gene, CDR1 is LNHDA and CDR2 is SQIVND (reference sequence). Trimming pared 2 bases from V and 4 bases from J, leaving 8 bases between. This CDR3 has 13 amino acids. CDR3 loop: CASSISRGETQYF. CDR3 bases: TGTGCCAGTAGTATATCCAGGGGAGAGACCCAGTACTTC.

This clone appeared once. The J gene is TRBJ2-5, the V gene TRBV10-3, with 9 bases that match TRBD2. The V gene end was trimmed by 4 bases and the J gene end by 2 bases; junction bases not matched to a gene: 2. This CDR3 spans 14 amino acids. Germline assignment: CDR1 ENHRY and CDR2 SYGVKD. For the CDR3, the DNA is TGTGCCATCAGTGGCAGCGGGGGGCAAGAGACCCAGTACTTC. Translated: CAISGSGGQETQYF.

The rearrangement links TRBV9 to TRBJ2-2, with D possibly being TRBD1 (6 bases). The CDR3 is 17 amino acids. With 0 bases removed from V and 0 bases from J, the gap between germline ends came to 12 bases. Looked up from germline, CDR1 is SGDLS and CDR2 is YYNGEE. The CDR3 region has the DNA TGTGCCAGCAGCGTAGCTCAGGGGACGACGAACACCGGGGAGCTGTTTTTT. Translating it yields CASSVAQGTTNTGELFF.

This clone was observed a few times. V gene TRBV4-1 combines with J gene TRBJ2-5; 12 bases match TRBD1. The DNA end is more similar to TRBJ2-7, so the J call may be wrong. The CDR3 runs to 16 residues. Germline V lookup: CDR1 MGHRA, CDR2 YSYEKL. The CDR3 loop is CASSQESGQGAGEQYF. In DNA, the CDR3 is TGCGCCAGCAGCCAAGAGTCGGGACAGGGGGCCGGCGAGCAGTACTTC.

This chain uses TRBV6-1 with TRBJ2-2, with D tentatively TRBD1 (5 bases). CDR1 MNHNS and CDR2 SASEGT come from the germline V gene. V lost 0 bases, J lost 3 bases, and 8 bases lay in between. The CDR3 is made up of 15 amino acids. The CDR3 sequence: CASSEAQGYTGELFF. CDR3 in DNA: TGTGCCAGCAGTGAAGCGCAGGGCTACACCGGGGAGCTGTTTTTT.

This sequence joins TRBV9 and TRBJ1-1; possible D gene TRBD1, 5 bases. This CDR3 contains 16 residues. The V end lost 4 bases, the J end lost 4 bases, and 20 bases lay between the germline ends. Germline loops: CDR1 SGDLS, CDR2 YYNGEE. CDR3 in amino acids: CASSLRTAGLGTEAFF. The CDR3 nucleotides are TGTGCCAGCAGCCTACGAACGGCAGGGTTGGGCACTGAAGCTTTCTTT.

CDR3 region: CASSSEAGGNNSPLHF. The CDR3 coding sequence is TGTGCCAGCAGCTCTGAAGCTGGGGGCAATAATTCACCCCTCCACTTT. The V and J genes are TRBV6-6 and TRBJ1-6, with D possibly being TRBD1 (6 bases). The CDR3 runs 16 residues. Trimming removed 6 bases at V and 5 bases at J, with 17 bases between. The germline gives CDR1 MNHNY, CDR2 SVGAGI (reference sequence).

The chain recombines TRBV5-1 with TRBJ1-6; the match to TRBD1 covers 8 bases. The CDR3 covers 16 residues. V lost 0 bases to trimming and J lost 5 bases; unmatched junction nucleotides: 4. Germline loops: CDR1 SGHRS, CDR2 YFSETQ. The CDR3 here is CASSLEPQGDNSPLHF. The DNA for the CDR3 is TGCGCCAGCAGCTTGGAACCACAGGGGGATAATTCACCCCTCCACTTT.

The genes are TRBV7-6 and TRBJ1-1; no clear D. Germline loops: CDR1 SGHVS, CDR2 FNYEAQ. The CDR3 is 14 residues long. V gave up 5 bases and J gave up 4 bases, with 14 bases separating them. The CDR3 bases are TGTGCCAGCAGCCCGAAGCTCTTGAGCACTGAAGCTTTCTTT. This encodes CASSPKLLSTEAFF. Full variable domain (remainder filled in from reference TRBV7-6 and TRBJ1-1): GAGVSQSPRYKVTKRGQDVALRCDPISGHVSLYWYRQALGQGPEFLTYFNYEAQQDKSGLPNDRFSAERPEGSISTLTIQRTEQRDSAMYRCASSPKLLSTEAFFGQGTRLTVV.

Worth noting for this clone: This sample also contains other DNA sequences that code for the same CDR3. CDR3 protein: CASSYSGGLQETQYF. CDR3 sequence (DNA): TGTGCCAGCAGCTACAGCGGGGGACTCCAAGAGACCCAGTACTTC. V gene TRBV7-2 combines with J gene TRBJ2-5; 8 bases fit TRBD2. The V segment lost 4 bases and the J segment 1 base; nucleotides outside the gene matches: 5. The CDR3 is 15 residues long. CDR1 SGHTA and CDR2 FQGNSA come from the germline V gene.

The chain couples TRBV7-2 to TRBJ2-7; 7 nucleotides line up with TRBD2. V lost 2 bases and J lost 7; bases outside the gene matches: 11. CDR1 SGHTA and CDR2 FQGNSA come from the germline V gene. The CDR3 consists of 15 residues. CDR3 sequence reads: CASSLRDYTSGEQYF. The CDR3 bases are TGTGCCAGCAGCTTAAGGGACTACACCTCGGGAGAGCAGTACTTC.

J is TRBJ1-3 and V is TRBV6-5, with 7 bases identical to TRBD1. The CDR3 runs 16 residues. The V gene's germline CDR1 is MNHEY and CDR2 SVGAGI. The junction had 5 bases not matched to a gene; V was cut back by 0 bases and J by 3 bases. The CDR3 loop is CASSYSGRGYGNTIYF. The CDR3 region has the DNA TGTGCCAGCAGTTACTCGGGCAGGGGGTATGGAAACACCATATATTTT.

The chain joins TRBV6-5 to TRBJ2-5, with TRBD2 identical over 14 bases. CDR1 is MNHEY, CDR2 SVGAGI, per germline. V trimming: 2 bases; J trimming: 7 bases; junction bases outside the gene matches: 3. The CDR3 is made up of 15 amino acids. This chain's CDR3 is CASSYKGLAGGTQYF. Here the CDR3 DNA reads TGTGCCAGCAGTTACAAAGGACTAGCGGGGGGGACCCAGTACTTC.

The chain links TRBV27 to TRBJ1-1, with D uncertain. The CDR3 totals 12 residues. V was cut by 6 bases and J by 0 bases, with 5 bases left in between. The germline CDR1 and CDR2 sequences are MNHEY and SMNVEV (reference sequence). The CDR3, as DNA: TGTGCCAGCAGGACACTGAACACTGAAGCTTTCTTT. Encoded protein: CASRTLNTEAFF.

The chain carries TRBV6-5 and TRBJ1-5; D remains ambiguous. Germline V lookup: CDR1 MNHEY, CDR2 SVGAGI. V was clipped by 6 bases and J by 6 bases, with 15 bases between them. This CDR3 spans 14 amino acids. The CDR3 DNA reads as TGTGCCAGCAGCCTAGCGGGGTCGGGTCAGCCCCAGCATTTT. Protein sequence: CASSLAGSGQPQHF.